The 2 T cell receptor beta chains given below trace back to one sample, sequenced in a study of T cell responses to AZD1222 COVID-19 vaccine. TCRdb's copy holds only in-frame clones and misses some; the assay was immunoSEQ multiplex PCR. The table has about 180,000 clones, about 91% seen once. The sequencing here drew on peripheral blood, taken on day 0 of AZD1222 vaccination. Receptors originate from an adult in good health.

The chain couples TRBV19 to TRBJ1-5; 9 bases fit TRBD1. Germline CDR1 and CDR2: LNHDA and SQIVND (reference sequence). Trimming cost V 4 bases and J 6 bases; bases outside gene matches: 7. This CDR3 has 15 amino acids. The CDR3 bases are TGTGCCAGTAGTACAGGACAGGGGTTGGTTCAGCCCCAGCATTTT. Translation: CASSTGQGLVQPQHF.

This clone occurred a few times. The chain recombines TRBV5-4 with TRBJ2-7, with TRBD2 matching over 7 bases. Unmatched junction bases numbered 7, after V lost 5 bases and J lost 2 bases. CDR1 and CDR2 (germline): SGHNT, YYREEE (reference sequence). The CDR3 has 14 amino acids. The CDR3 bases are TGTGCCAGCAGTTACGCAGCGGGGACCTACGAGCAGTACTTC. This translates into CASSYAAGTYEQYF.